This T cell receptor beta chain was found in a study of T cell responses to AZD1222 COVID-19 vaccine. The method was immunoSEQ multiplex PCR; TCRdb's version includes in-frame clones alone and lacks a portion of them. Among roughly 120,000 clones listed, about 88% were seen once. In the case of this clone: Its antigen is as yet unknown.

Study-wide results and limits: Unmutated variant regions reportedly attract nearly half of all spike-specific TCRs.

Germline CDR1 KGHDR, CDR2 SFDVKD. V shed 4 bases and J shed 4 bases, with 9 bases lying between them. The CDR3 length is 14 residues. The clonotype comes from an adult who received the AZD1222 COVID-19 vaccine. Material: peripheral blood, obtained 28 days after the second AZD1222 dose. This sequence joins TRBV24-1 and TRBJ2-2; the D gene is possibly TRBD2 (5 bases). The chain's CDR3 is CATSERGSTGELFF. The CDR3 DNA follows: TGTGCCACCAGTGAGAGAGGGAGCACCGGGGAGCTGTTTTTT.